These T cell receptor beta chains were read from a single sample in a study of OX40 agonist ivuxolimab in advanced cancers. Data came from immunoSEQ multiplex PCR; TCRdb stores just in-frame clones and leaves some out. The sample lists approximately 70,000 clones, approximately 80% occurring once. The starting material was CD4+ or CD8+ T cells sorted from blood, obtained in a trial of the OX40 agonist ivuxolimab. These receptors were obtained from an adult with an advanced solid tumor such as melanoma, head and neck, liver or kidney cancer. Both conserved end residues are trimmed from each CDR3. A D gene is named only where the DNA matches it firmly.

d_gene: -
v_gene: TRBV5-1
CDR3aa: ASSFSGPNTGELF

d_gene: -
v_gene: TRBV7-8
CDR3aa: ASSLGSGANVLT

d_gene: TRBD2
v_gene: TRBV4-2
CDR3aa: ASSQGQASGALNTGELF

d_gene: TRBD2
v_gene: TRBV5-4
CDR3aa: ASSHGLAGDEQY

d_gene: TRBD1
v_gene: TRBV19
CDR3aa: ASSTGTANYGYT

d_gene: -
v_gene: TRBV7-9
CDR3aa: ASSLRTDTYSYNEQF

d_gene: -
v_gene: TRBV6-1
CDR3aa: ASSEVGDEQY

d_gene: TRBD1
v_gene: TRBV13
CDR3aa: ASDGQGFKSGANVLT

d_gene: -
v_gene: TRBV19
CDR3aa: ASSFEMSSYT

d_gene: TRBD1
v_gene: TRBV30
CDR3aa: ACKTGGTSTDTQY

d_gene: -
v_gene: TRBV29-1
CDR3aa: SVDPRGLRDTEAF

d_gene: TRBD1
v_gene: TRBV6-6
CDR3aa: ASSYGGGDSYGYT

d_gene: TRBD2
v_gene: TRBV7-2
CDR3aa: ASRVAGPNTGELF

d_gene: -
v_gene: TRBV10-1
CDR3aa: ASSDPTRRGSASTDTQY

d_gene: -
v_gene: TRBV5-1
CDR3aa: ASSLAGVQGVQY

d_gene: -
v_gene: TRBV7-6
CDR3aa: ASSLAEGNHQPQH

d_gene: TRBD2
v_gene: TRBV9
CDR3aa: ASSPRGGVTDTQY

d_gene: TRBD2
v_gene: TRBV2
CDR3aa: ASRRSGGTYQETQY

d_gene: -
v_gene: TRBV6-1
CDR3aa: ASTIGENNQPQH

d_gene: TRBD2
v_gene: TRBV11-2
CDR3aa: ASSLRGDSYNEQF

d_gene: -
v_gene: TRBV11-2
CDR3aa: ASRTPEGSNEQF

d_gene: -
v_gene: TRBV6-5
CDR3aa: ASSRGATDNEQF

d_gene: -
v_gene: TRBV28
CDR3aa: ASRADNEQF

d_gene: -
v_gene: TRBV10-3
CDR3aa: AISESASMNTEAF

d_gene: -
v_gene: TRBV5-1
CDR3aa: ASSRQDNYEQY

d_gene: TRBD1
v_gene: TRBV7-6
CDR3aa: ASSGPGTGETQY

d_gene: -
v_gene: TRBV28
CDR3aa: ASSFRGSGKEY

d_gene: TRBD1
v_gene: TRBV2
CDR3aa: ASRYGTGLETQY

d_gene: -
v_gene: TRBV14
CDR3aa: ASSQDVAGNPPLH

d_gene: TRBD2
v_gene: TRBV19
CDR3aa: ASKEAGGRETQY

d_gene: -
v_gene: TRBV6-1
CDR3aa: ASSRTEGYEQY

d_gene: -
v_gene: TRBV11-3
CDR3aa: ASSLGRNSPLH

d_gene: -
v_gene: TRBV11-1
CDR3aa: ASSSGVSGNTIY

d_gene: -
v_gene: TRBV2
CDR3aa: ASRDGQSNQPQH

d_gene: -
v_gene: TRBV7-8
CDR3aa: ASSPPSGELF

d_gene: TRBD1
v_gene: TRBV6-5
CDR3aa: AVQGQLNTEAF

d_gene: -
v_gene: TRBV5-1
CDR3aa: ASSSDVGTEAF

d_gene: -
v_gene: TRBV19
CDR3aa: ASRGQVGGAGSYGYT

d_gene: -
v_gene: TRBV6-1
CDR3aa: ASSKAANYGYT

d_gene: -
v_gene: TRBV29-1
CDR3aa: SVEGGKYTGELF

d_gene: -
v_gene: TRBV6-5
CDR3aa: ASSPKNTIYEAF

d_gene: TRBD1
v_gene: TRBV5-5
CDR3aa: ASSPGTGVLNQPQH

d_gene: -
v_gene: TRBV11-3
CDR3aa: ASSGQLVNYGYT

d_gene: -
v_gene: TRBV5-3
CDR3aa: ARSPRPKGHQETQY

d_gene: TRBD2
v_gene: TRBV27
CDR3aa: ASKLAGTYEQY

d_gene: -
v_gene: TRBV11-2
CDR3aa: ASSFVQGSGANVLT

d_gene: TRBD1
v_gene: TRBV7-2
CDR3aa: ASSLLRTGNEQY

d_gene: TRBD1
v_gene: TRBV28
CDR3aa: ASSPGGPLYGYT

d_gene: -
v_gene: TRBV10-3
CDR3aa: AIKSGAGIEQY

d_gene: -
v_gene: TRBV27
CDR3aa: ASNSGQHPFYGYT

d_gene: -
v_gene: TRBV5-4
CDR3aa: ASSQSSRSTDTQY

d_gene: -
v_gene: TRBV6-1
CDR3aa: ATYGTLVEKLF

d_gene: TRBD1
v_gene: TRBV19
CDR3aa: ASSIGGTGGPSGANVLT

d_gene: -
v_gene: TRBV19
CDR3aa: ASSIDETQY

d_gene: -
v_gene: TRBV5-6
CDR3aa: ASSVGGAPNSPLH

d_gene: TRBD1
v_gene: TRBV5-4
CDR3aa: ASSPGQGQQETQY

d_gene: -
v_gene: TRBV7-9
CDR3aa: ASSLGNRPLH

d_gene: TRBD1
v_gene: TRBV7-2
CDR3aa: ASGVSGTARPVGTQY

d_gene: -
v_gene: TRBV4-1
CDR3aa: ASSEHRDEKLF